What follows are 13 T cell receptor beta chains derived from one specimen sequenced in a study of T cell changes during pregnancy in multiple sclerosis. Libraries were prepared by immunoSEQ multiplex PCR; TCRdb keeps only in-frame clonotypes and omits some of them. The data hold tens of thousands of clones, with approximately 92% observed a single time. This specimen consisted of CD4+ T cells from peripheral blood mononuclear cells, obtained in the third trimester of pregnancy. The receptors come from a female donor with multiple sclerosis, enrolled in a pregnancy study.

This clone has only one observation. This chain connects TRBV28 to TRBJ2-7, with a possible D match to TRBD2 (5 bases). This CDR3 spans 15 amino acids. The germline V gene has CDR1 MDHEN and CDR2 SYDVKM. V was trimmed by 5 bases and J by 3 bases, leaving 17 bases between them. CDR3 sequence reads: CASSARGVASYEQYF. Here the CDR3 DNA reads TGTGCCAGCAGTGCCCGGGGTGTCGCAAGCTACGAGCAGTACTTC.

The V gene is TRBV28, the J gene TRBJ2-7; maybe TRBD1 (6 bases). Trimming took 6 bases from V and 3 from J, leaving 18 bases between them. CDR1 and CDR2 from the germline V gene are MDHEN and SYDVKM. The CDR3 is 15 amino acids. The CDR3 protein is CASRINSGHSYEQYF. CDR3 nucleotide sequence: TGTGCCAGCAGGATTAACTCGGGACACAGCTACGAGCAGTACTTC.

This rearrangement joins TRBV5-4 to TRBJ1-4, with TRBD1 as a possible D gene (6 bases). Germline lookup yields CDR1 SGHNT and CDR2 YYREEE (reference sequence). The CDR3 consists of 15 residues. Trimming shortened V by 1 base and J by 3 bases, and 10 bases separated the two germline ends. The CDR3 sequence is CASSLRGMSNEKLFF. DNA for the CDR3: TGTGCCAGCAGCTTGAGGGGGATGTCTAATGAAAAACTGTTTTTT.

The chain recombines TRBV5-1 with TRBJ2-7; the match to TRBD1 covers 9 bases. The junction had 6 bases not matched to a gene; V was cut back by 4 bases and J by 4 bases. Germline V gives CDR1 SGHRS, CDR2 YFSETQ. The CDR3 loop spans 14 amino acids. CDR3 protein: CASSEQGARYEQYF. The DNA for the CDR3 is TGCGCCAGCAGCGAACAGGGGGCGCGATACGAGCAGTACTTC.

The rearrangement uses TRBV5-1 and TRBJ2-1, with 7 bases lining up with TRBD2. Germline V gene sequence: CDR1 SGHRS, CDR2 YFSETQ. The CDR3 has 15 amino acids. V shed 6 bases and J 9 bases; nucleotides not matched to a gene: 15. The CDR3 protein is CASIVDPGRSVEQFF. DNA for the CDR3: TGCGCCAGCATCGTCGACCCCGGGAGGAGTGTTGAGCAGTTCTTC.

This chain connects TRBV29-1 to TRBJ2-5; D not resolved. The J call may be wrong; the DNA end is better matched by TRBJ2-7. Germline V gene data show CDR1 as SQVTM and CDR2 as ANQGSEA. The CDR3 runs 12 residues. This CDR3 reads CSVTTSSYEQYF. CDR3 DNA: TGCAGCGTCACGACAAGCTCCTACGAGCAGTACTTC.

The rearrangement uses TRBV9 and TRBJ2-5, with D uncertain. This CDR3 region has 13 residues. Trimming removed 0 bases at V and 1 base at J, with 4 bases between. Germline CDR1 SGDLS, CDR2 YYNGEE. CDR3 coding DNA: TGTGCCAGCAGCGTAGCTCTCCAAGAGACCCAGTACTTC. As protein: CASSVALQETQYF.

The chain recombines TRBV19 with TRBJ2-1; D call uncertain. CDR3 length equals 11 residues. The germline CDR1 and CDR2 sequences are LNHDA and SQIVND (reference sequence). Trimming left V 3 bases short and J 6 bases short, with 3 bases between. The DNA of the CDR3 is TGTGCCAGTAGTATCCTCAATGAGCAGTTCTTC. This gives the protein CASSILNEQFF.

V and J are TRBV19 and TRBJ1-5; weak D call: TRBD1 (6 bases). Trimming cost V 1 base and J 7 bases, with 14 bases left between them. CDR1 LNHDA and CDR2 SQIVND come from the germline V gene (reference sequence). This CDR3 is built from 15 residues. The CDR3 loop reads CASSIVPPGGQPQHF. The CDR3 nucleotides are TGTGCCAGTAGTATAGTCCCCCCTGGGGGCCAGCCCCAGCATTTT.

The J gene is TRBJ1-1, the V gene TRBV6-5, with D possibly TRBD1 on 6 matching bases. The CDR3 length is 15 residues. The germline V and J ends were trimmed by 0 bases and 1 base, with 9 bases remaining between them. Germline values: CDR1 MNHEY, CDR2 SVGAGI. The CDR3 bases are TGTGCCAGCAGTTACTCGGGGGCGTCGAACACTGAAGCTTTCTTT. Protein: CASSYSGASNTEAFF.

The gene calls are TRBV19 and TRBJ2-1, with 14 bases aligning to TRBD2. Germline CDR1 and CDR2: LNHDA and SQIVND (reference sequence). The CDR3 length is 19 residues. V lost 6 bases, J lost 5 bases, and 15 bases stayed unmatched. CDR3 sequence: CASRTGTSGSWGSDNEQFF. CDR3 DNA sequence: TGTGCCAGTAGAACCGGGACTAGCGGGAGTTGGGGGTCCGACAATGAGCAGTTCTTC. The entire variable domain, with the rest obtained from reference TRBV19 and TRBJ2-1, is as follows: DGGITQSPKYLFRKEGQNVTLSCEQNLNHDAMYWYRQDPGQGLRLIYYSQIVNDFQKGDIAEGYSVSREKKESFPLTVTSAQKNPTAFYLCASRTGTSGSWGSDNEQFFGPGTRLTVL.

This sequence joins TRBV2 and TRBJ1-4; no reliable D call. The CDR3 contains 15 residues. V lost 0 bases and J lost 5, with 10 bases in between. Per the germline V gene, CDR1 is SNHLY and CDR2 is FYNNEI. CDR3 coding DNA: TGTGCCAGCAGTGAAGCGGCGGGCACGAATGAAAAACTGTTTTTT. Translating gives CASSEAAGTNEKLFF. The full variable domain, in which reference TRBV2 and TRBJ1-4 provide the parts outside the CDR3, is EPEVTQTPSHQVTQMGQEVILRCVPISNHLYFYWYRQILGQKVEFLVSFYNNEISEKSEIFDDQFSVERPDGSNFTLKIRSTKLEDSAMYFCASSEAAGTNEKLFFGSGTQLSVL.

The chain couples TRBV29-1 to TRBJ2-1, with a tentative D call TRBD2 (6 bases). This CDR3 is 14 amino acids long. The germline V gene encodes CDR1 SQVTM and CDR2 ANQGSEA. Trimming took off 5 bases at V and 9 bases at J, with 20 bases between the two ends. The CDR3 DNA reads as TGCAGCGTTTGGGACTCATTGTACATGGGTGAGCAGTTCTTC. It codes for CSVWDSLYMGEQFF.